This T cell receptor (beta chain) was sequenced in a study of human T cells and chemical hapten exposure. Study in general: Per-sample TCR yield variability stemmed mainly from small pooled library volume differences. Study findings and constraints: PT1 expanded TCR numbers tracked positively with patch test score.

The CDR3 runs to 15 residues. CDR1 and CDR2 from the germline V gene are SQVTM and ANQGSEA. V dropped 0 bases and J dropped 3; count of bases not matched to a gene: 4. TCRdb called the RACE reads again in MiXCR, with one record for every CDR3 protein. The data show 90,000 or so distinct CDR3 sequences, approximately 10% seen once. The sample holds many counts of this clonotype. Its antigen is unidentified. Indicated time point: patch test 1, 2 weeks after DPC sensitization. The sample's treatment: therapeutic diphenylcyclopropenone sensitization with weekly scalp DPC. The TCR comes from a man in his forties with alopecia areata. Some clones in this sample may be carry-over from other donors' samples. The genes are TRBV29-1 and TRBJ2-5; 10 positions agree with TRBD2. Sequencing used whole blood, obtained in connection with sensitization to the hapten diphenylcyclopropenone (DPC). The CDR3 nucleotides are TGCAGCGTTGAAGATCGGCTAGCGGGAGAAGAGACCCAGTACTTC. As protein: CSVEDRLAGEETQYF.